The clone carrying this T cell receptor beta chain was observed many times. This record belongs to a study of human T cells and chemical hapten exposure. CDR3 size: 16 residues. Looked up from germline, CDR1 is SGHRS and CDR2 is YFSETQ. V was clipped by 5 bases and J by 0 bases; unmatched bases: 11. TCRdb fed the RACE reads into MiXCR, producing one record per CDR3 protein. The sample includes approximately 400,000 distinct CDR3 sequences, more than 4.5% of them seen just once. Stated time point: pre-sensitization, week 0. Stated treatment: therapeutic diphenylcyclopropenone sensitization with weekly scalp DPC.

The sequences come from whole blood, collected in connection with sensitization to the hapten diphenylcyclopropenone (DPC). The origin of this receptor is a woman aged 45-60 years with alopecia areata. Some clones in this sample may be carry-over from other donors' samples. The V and J genes are TRBV5-1 and TRBJ2-7; 7 bases align to TRBD2. The CDR3 loop reads CASSLAARTSSYEQYF. The CDR3 nucleotides read TGCGCCAGCAGTCTCGCGGCGCGGACTAGCTCCTACGAGCAGTACTTC.